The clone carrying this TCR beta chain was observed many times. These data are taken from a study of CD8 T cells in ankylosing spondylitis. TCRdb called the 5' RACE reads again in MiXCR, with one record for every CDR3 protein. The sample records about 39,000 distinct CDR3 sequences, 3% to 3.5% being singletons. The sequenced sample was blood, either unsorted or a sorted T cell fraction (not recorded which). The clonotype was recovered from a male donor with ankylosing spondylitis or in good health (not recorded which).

The CDR3 is CASSPGDRMGQETQYF. DNA of the CDR3: TGTGCCAGCAGCCCCGGGGACAGAATGGGGCAAGAGACCCAGTACTTC. The rearrangement links TRBV9 to TRBJ2-5; 7 bases are a match to TRBD1. Germline loops: CDR1 SGDLS, CDR2 YYNGEE. Trimming at V came to 4 bases and at J to 2 bases, leaving 11 bases not matched to a gene. The CDR3 sequence is 16 residues long.